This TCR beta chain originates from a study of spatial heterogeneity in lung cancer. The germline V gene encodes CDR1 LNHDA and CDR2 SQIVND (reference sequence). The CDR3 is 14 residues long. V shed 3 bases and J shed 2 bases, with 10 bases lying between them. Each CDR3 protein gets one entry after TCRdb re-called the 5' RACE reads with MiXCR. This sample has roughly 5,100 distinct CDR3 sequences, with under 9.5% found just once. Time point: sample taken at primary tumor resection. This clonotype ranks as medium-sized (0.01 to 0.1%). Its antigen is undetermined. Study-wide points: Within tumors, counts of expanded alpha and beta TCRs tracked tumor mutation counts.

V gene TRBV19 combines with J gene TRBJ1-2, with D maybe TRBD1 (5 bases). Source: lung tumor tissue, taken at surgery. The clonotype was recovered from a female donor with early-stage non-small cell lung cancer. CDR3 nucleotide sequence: TGTGCCAGTAGTATGTCCAGGGTGAACTATGGCTACACCTTC. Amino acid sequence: CASSMSRVNYGYTF.